The 27 T cell receptor beta chains below all came from one sample that was sequenced in a study of shared clonotypes between healthy human individuals. Profiled with immunoSEQ multiplex PCR; TCRdb holds only in-frame clones, not every one. Of about 1,800,000 clones in the sample, roughly 94% were seen once. Cells designated naive CD8 were CD45RO-negative and were positively selected for CCR7, with terminally differentiated effector memory CD45RA+ cells excluded. The sample consisted of naive CD8+ T cells sorted from blood. The receptors were sampled from a man younger than 30 in good health.

This clone was observed once. Here the CDR3 reads CASSPLSYNYGYTF. The DNA of the CDR3 is TGCGCCAGCAGCCCTCTTTCCTATAACTATGGCTACACCTTC. The chain couples TRBV23-1 to TRBJ1-2; D is unclear. TRBV23-1 is given ORF status, its function remaining uncertain. This CDR3 contains 14 residues. V dropped 6 bases and J dropped 1 base, with 12 bases sitting between them.

The chain is built from TRBV19 and TRBJ2-7, with D hard to call. This CDR3 spans 13 amino acids. The ends were cut back, 10 bases at V and 1 base at J, with 14 bases in the middle. Germline CDR1 reads LNHDA; CDR2 reads SQIVND (reference sequence). The CDR3 protein is CATQPDTSYEQYF. The CDR3 nucleotides read TGTGCCACCCAACCCGACACTTCCTACGAGCAGTACTTC.

This sequence joins TRBV29-1 and TRBJ2-1; 10 nucleotides align to TRBD2. Trimming at V came to 5 bases and at J to 2 bases, leaving 6 bases not matched to a gene. Germline V lookup: CDR1 SQVTM, CDR2 ANQGSEA. The CDR3 sequence is 15 residues long. The CDR3 DNA reads as TGCAGCGTTCGCCTAGCGGGAGATGCCTACAATGAGCAGTTCTTC. Its translation: CSVRLAGDAYNEQFF.

The chain links TRBV7-9 to TRBJ1-1; D unresolved. The length of the CDR3 is 15 residues. Trimming removed 0 bases from V and 1 base from J, with 9 bases in between. CDR1 SEHNR and CDR2 FQNEAQ come from the germline V gene (reference sequence). CDR3 in amino acids: CASSLAGEGNTEAFF. CDR3 DNA: TGTGCCAGCAGCTTAGCCGGAGAAGGGAACACTGAAGCTTTCTTT.

Here the CDR3 DNA reads TGTGCCAGCAGCTTAGGGGCGAACTCCAGGGGGACTAATTCACCCCTCCACTTT. Protein: CASSLGANSRGTNSPLHF. The chain recombines TRBV13 with TRBJ1-6; 7 bases align to TRBD1. With V trimmed by 0 bases and J by 6 bases, 11 bases remained unmatched. The CDR3 sequence is 18 residues long. The germline V gene has CDR1 PRHDT and CDR2 FYEKMQ (reference sequence).

The rearrangement joins TRBV4-3 to TRBJ1-2, with D possibly being TRBD1 (6 bases). Per germline, CDR1 LGHNA and CDR2 YSLEER. With 3 bases removed from V and 3 bases from J, the gap between germline ends came to 8 bases. The CDR3 extends over 13 amino acids. The CDR3: CASSHNRDYGYTF. The DNA for the CDR3 is TGCGCCAGCAGCCATAACAGGGACTATGGCTACACCTTC.

This chain uses TRBV7-2 with TRBJ2-7, with D maybe TRBD2 (5 bases). The V end lost 5 bases, the J end lost 3 bases, and 8 bases lay between the germline ends. This CDR3 is 12 amino acids long. Looked up from germline, CDR1 is SGHTA and CDR2 is FQGNSA. CDR3 protein: CASSITSYEQYF. The CDR3 DNA is TGTGCCAGCAGCATTACTAGCTACGAGCAGTACTTC. The variable domain in full, completed from reference TRBV7-2 and TRBJ2-7, reads GAGVSQSPSNKVTEKGKDVELRCDPISGHTALYWYRQSLGQGLEFLIYFQGNSAPDKSGLPSDRFSAERTGGSVSTLTIQRTQQEDSAVYLCASSITSYEQYFGPGTRLTVT.

The J gene is TRBJ2-5, the V gene TRBV7-9; D remains unclear. The CDR3 sequence is 15 residues long. Trimming pared 0 bases from V and 1 base from J, leaving 9 bases between. CDR1 and CDR2 (germline): SEHNR, FQNEAQ (reference sequence). The CDR3 region is CASSLATWAQETQYF. The CDR3 coding sequence is TGTGCCAGCAGCTTAGCGACCTGGGCCCAAGAGACCCAGTACTTC. The whole variable domain, remainder taken from reference TRBV7-9 and TRBJ2-5, is DTGVSQNPRHKITKRGQNVTFRCDPISEHNRLYWYRQTLGQGPEFLTYFQNEAQLEKSRLLSDRFSAERPKGSFSTLEIQRTEQGDSAMYLCASSLATWAQETQYFGPGTRLLVL.

The J gene is TRBJ2-1, the V gene TRBV5-1; 12 nucleotides line up with TRBD2. The ends lost 0 bases at V and 7 bases at J; junction bases unmatched: 11. Germline V CDR1 and CDR2: SGHRS, YFSETQ. This CDR3 has 18 residues. The CDR3 DNA follows: TGCGCCAGCAGCTTGGCCTCATCCCTAGCGGGGGGGTTTAATGAGCAGTTCTTC. Its protein product is CASSLASSLAGGFNEQFF.

A note on this clone: The sample carries other DNA sequences with the same CDR3. This chain connects TRBV5-6 to TRBJ1-6, with TRBD1 identical over 8 bases. Germline-derived CDR1 and CDR2 are SGHDT and YYEEEE. The CDR3 has 14 amino acids. V shed 4 bases and J 10 bases; nucleotides not matched to a gene: 7. The chain's CDR3 is CASSPGQGTSPLHF. The CDR3 nucleotides are TGTGCCAGCAGCCCCGGACAGGGTACCTCACCCCTCCACTTT. Complete variable domain (other parts from reference TRBV5-6 and TRBJ1-6): DAGVTQSPTHLIKTRGQQVTLRCSPKSGHDTVSWYQQALGQGPQFIFQYYEEEERQRGNFPDRFSGHQFPNYSSELNVNALLLGDSALYLCASSPGQGTSPLHFGNGTRLTVT.

The gene calls are TRBV28 and TRBJ2-7; TRBD2 agrees at 7 bases. Germline V gene sequence: CDR1 MDHEN, CDR2 SYDVKM. The CDR3 is 15 residues long. V trimming: 1 base; J trimming: 2 bases; junction bases outside the gene matches: 5. For the CDR3, the DNA is TGTGCCAGCAGTTTATATGGGACTACCGCCTACGAGCAGTACTTC. This gives the protein CASSLYGTTAYEQYF.

The V and J genes are TRBV10-3 and TRBJ1-1, with TRBD1 matching over 8 bases. Germline CDR1 reads ENHRY; CDR2 reads SYGVKD. Trimming cost V 8 bases and J 2 bases; bases outside gene matches: 7. This CDR3 contains 14 residues. CDR3 nucleotide sequence: TGTGCCATCTTTAATGGACAGGGCAACACTGAAGCTTTCTTT. It translates to CAIFNGQGNTEAFF.

The chain is built from TRBV19 and TRBJ1-2; no reliable D call. The CDR3 runs to 13 residues. Germline loops: CDR1 LNHDA, CDR2 SQIVND (reference sequence). The V end lost 3 bases, the J end lost 7 bases, and 12 bases lay between the germline ends. CDR3 residues: CASSIEGRAGYTF. For the CDR3, the DNA is TGTGCCAGTAGTATTGAGGGTCGGGCTGGCTACACCTTC.

About this clone itself: The same CDR3 can be traced to other DNA sequences in this sample. The chain carries TRBV30 and TRBJ2-1; tentatively, D is TRBD1 (5 bases). V was cut by 5 bases and J by 4 bases, with 9 bases left in between. The CDR3 sequence is 12 residues long. The germline V gene has CDR1 GTSNPN and CDR2 SVGIG (reference sequence). This CDR3 is CAWGGHYNEQFF. The CDR3 bases are TGTGCCTGGGGCGGACATTACAATGAGCAGTTCTTC.

Details on this clone: Other DNA sequences within the sample encode an identical CDR3. This chain uses TRBV7-9 with TRBJ1-1; 9 bases are a match to TRBD1. The CDR3 is 15 residues long. V shed 0 bases and J 3 bases; nucleotides not matched to a gene: 2. Germline-derived CDR1 and CDR2 are SEHNR and FQNEAQ (reference sequence). CDR3 sequence: CASSLAQGADTEAFF. The CDR3 DNA is TGTGCCAGCAGCTTAGCACAGGGGGCAGACACTGAAGCTTTCTTT.

The J gene is TRBJ2-1, the V gene TRBV11-2; the D gene is possibly TRBD2 (6 bases). The ends were cut back, 8 bases at V and 4 bases at J, with 15 bases in the middle. Germline values: CDR1 SGHAT, CDR2 FQNNGV. CDR3 length: 14 amino acids. CDR3 amino acids: CASATEGGYNEQFF. CDR3 in DNA: TGTGCCAGCGCCACGGAGGGTGGTTACAATGAGCAGTTCTTC.

In the case of this clone: At the DNA level, this CDR3 is encoded by other sequences in the same sample as well. This chain links TRBV5-4 with TRBJ2-7; TRBD1 agrees at 11 bases. V dropped 4 bases and J dropped 1; count of bases not matched to a gene: 4. This CDR3 contains 15 residues. CDR1 and CDR2 (germline): SGHNT, YYREEE (reference sequence). CDR3 sequence: CASSLGQGGSYEQYF. DNA of the CDR3: TGTGCCAGCAGCCTGGGACAGGGGGGTTCCTACGAGCAGTACTTC.

The chain recombines TRBV27 with TRBJ1-5, with 10 positions matching TRBD1. CDR1 MNHEY and CDR2 SMNVEV come from the germline V gene (reference sequence). With V trimmed by 5 bases and J by 4 bases, 5 bases remained unmatched. The CDR3 consists of 15 residues. The CDR3 is CASSMTGGLNQPQHF. The CDR3 DNA sequence: TGTGCCAGCAGTATGACAGGGGGCCTAAATCAGCCCCAGCATTTT.

The rearrangement uses TRBV6-1 and TRBJ2-5, with 7 bases matching TRBD2. Germline CDR1 MNHNS, CDR2 SASEGT. V dropped 4 bases and J dropped 5; count of bases not matched to a gene: 10. This CDR3 region has 15 residues. The CDR3 reads CASSGWGEGGETQYF. The DNA for the CDR3 is TGTGCCAGCAGTGGATGGGGGGAGGGAGGGGAGACCCAGTACTTC.

V usage is TRBV15 and J usage is TRBJ1-3; D is uncertain. This CDR3 spans 12 amino acids. Germline V CDR1 and CDR2: LNHNV, YYDKDF (reference sequence). Trimming shortened V by 0 bases and J by 6 bases, and 3 bases separated the two germline ends. The DNA of the CDR3 is TGTGCCACCAGCAGAGAGGAAAACACCATATATTTT. This codes for CATSREENTIYF.

This clone was seen only once. V usage is TRBV27 and J usage is TRBJ1-4; perhaps TRBD1 as D (6 bases). V was clipped by 5 bases and J by 8 bases, with 18 bases between them. Germline V gene sequence: CDR1 MNHEY, CDR2 SMNVEV (reference sequence). This CDR3 comprises 15 residues. The CDR3 protein is CASSTDRYGMEKLFF. In nucleotides, the CDR3 is TGTGCCAGCAGTACCGACAGGTATGGGATGGAAAAACTGTTTTTT.

The chain carries TRBV11-2 and TRBJ2-3; D gene unclear. Trimming pared 6 bases from V and 6 bases from J, leaving 25 bases between. The CDR3 has 17 residues. From germline, CDR1 is SGHAT and CDR2 FQNNGV. Here the CDR3 reads CASRPRRNRPTHDTQYF. The CDR3 DNA follows: TGTGCCAGCAGGCCCCGGAGAAACCGCCCCACACATGATACGCAGTATTTT.

This chain connects TRBV13 to TRBJ1-1; TRBD1 is a possible D gene (6 bases). This CDR3 is built from 14 residues. Germline V CDR1 and CDR2: PRHDT, FYEKMQ (reference sequence). Between the trimmed V and J ends, which lost 5 bases and 5 bases, there was a span of 15 bases. The CDR3 protein is CASSRTQGGTEAFF. In DNA form, the CDR3 reads TGTGCCAGCAGCCGCACACAGGGTGGTACTGAAGCTTTCTTT.

The chain combines TRBV9 with TRBJ2-1; 9 bases agree with TRBD2. The CDR3 has 16 amino acids. The germline V gene encodes CDR1 SGDLS and CDR2 YYNGEE. Trimming cost V 3 bases and J 7 bases; bases outside gene matches: 11. The CDR3 spells CASSGIAGASRNEQFF. The CDR3 nucleotides are TGTGCCAGCAGCGGGATAGCGGGGGCCTCGAGGAATGAGCAGTTCTTC.

The V call is TRBV11-2, the J call TRBJ2-5, with a tentative D call TRBD1 (5 bases). V was pared by 5 bases and J by 1 base, with 17 bases between. The CDR3 is 16 residues long. Per the germline V gene, CDR1 is SGHAT and CDR2 is FQNNGV. The CDR3 here is CASSTSDSYPQETQYF. The DNA of the CDR3 is TGTGCCAGCAGCACCTCTGACAGTTACCCCCAAGAGACCCAGTACTTC.

The J gene is TRBJ2-4, the V gene TRBV9; D might be TRBD1 (6 bases). With 0 bases removed from V and 5 bases from J, the gap between germline ends came to 9 bases. Germline assignment: CDR1 SGDLS and CDR2 YYNGEE. The CDR3 consists of 14 residues. CDR3 region: CASSVGDTENIQYF. Written as DNA, the CDR3 is TGTGCCAGCAGCGTAGGGGACACCGAAAACATTCAGTACTTC. The variable domain in full, with the rest retrieved from reference TRBV9 and TRBJ2-4, is DSGVTQTPKHLITATGQRVTLRCSPRSGDLSVYWYQQSLDQGLQFLIQYYNGEERAKGNILERFSAQQFPDLHSELNLSSLELGDSALYFCASSVGDTENIQYFGAGTRLSVL.

V and J are TRBV6-5 and TRBJ1-3; D unresolved. Deletions cut 5 bases from V and 0 bases from J, with 11 bases between. This CDR3 has 15 amino acids. The germline V gene encodes CDR1 MNHEY and CDR2 SVGAGI. The CDR3: CASSKESPSGNTIYF. The DNA for the CDR3 is TGTGCCAGCAGTAAAGAGTCTCCCTCTGGAAACACCATATATTTT.